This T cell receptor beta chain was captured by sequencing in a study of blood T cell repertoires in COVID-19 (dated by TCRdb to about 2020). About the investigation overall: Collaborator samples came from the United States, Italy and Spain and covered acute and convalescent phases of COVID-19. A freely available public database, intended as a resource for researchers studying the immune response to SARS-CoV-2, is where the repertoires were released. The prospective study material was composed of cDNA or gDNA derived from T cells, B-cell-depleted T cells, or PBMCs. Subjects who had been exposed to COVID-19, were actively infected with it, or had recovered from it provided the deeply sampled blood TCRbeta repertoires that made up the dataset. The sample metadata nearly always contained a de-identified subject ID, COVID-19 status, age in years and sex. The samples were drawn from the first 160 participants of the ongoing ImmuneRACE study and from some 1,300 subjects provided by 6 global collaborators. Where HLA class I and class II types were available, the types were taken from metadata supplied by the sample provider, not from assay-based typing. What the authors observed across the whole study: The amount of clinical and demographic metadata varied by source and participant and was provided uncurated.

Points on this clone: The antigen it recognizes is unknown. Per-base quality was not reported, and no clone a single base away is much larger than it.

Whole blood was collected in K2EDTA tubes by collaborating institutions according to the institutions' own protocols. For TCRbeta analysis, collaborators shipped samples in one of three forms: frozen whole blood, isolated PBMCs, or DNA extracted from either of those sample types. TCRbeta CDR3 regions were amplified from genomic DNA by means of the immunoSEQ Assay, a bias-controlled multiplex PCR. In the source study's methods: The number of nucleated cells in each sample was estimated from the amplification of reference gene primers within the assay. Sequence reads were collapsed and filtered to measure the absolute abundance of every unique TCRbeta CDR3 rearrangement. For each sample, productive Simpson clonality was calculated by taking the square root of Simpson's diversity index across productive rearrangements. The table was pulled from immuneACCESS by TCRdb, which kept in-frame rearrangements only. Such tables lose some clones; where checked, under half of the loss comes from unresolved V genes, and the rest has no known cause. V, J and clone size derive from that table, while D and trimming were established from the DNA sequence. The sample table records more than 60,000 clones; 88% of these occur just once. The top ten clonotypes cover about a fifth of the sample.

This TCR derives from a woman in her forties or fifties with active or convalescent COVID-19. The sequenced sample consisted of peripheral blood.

CDR3 protein: CASSFYRVRYNEQFF. The DNA is TGTGCCAGCAGCTTCTACCGCGTCCGGTACAATGAGCAGTTCTTC. The receptor chain draws on TRBV5-6 and TRBJ2-1; no confident D gene assignment can be made. V drops 2 bases and J drops 4 bases, leaving 13 bases in between. The CDR3 measures 15 amino acids from cysteine to phenylalanine. The read is trimmed to its CDR3 DNA, 45 bases read in frame from base 1. CDR1 SGHDT and CDR2 YYEEEE were looked up in the germline V gene.